These 14 T cell receptor beta chains share one sample of origin, sequenced in a study of shared clonotypes between healthy human individuals (dated by TCRdb to about 2020). CD8 naive samples were obtained by positive selection for CCR7 among CD45RO-negative cells, yielding a CD45RA+CCR7+ population from which TemRA cells were excluded. Libraries were built with the immunoSEQ multiplex PCR assay. As stored in TCRdb, this immuneACCESS dataset retains in-frame rearrangements with V and J assigned. A fraction of the clones does not appear; measured against another copy, unresolved V genes explain less than half of the discrepancy, and the remainder lacks a known reason. This sample gives nearly 2 million clones in total; roughly 95% of them show up just once. Around 1% of the sample goes to the ten largest clones. Sequenced: naive CD8+ T cells sorted from blood. The sample's cell subset or site, from its label and the paper: CD45RA+CCR7+. Receptor source: a man between 18 and 29 years old in good health.

V gene TRBV11-1 combines with J gene TRBJ1-1; weak D call: TRBD1 (5 bases). Germline CDR1 reads SGHAT; CDR2 reads FQDESV (reference sequence). The CDR3 sequence is 15 residues long. Trimming shortened V by 1 base and J by 1 base, and 10 bases separated the two germline ends. Here the CDR3 reads CASSLVPGGNTEAFF. In DNA form, the CDR3 reads TGTGCCAGCAGCTTAGTTCCGGGGGGGAACACTGAAGCTTTCTTT.

Remarks on this clone: The same CDR3 arises from other DNA sequences in this sample as well. The chain combines TRBV11-2 with TRBJ2-7; D gene unclear. CDR1 SGHAT and CDR2 FQNNGV come from the germline V gene. Trimming shortened V by 0 bases and J by 4 bases, and 7 bases separated the two germline ends. CDR3 length: 13 amino acids. The chain's CDR3 is CASSLDTAYEQYF. CDR3 nucleotide sequence: TGTGCCAGCAGCTTAGATACAGCTTACGAGCAGTACTTC.

This rearrangement joins TRBV30 to TRBJ2-7; 10 bases align to TRBD2. The length of the CDR3 is 14 residues. With 5 bases clipped from V and 3 bases from J, the junction kept 7 bases outside the gene matches. CDR1 is GTSNPN, CDR2 SVGIG, per germline (reference sequence). The CDR3 here is CAWSLAGVGYEQYF. The CDR3 DNA is TGTGCCTGGTCCCTAGCGGGAGTAGGCTACGAGCAGTACTTC.

The gene calls are TRBV4-3 and TRBJ1-6, with D uncertain. The germline V gene encodes CDR1 LGHNA and CDR2 YSLEER. CDR3 length equals 14 residues. V gave up 7 bases and J gave up 7 bases, with 14 bases separating them. CDR3 loop: CASTLALGNSPLHF. CDR3 bases: TGCGCCAGCACCCTCGCACTGGGGAATTCACCCCTCCACTTT.

Comment on this clone: Additional DNA sequences in this sample encode the identical CDR3. The chain employs TRBV6-5 and TRBJ2-7; 7 bases align to TRBD1. In germline, CDR1 is MNHEY, CDR2 SVGAGI. Germline trimming cut 0 bases from V and 1 base from J; bases unmatched to any gene: 6. The CDR3 is made up of 16 amino acids. Here the CDR3 reads CASSYSTGQVSYEQYF. The CDR3 nucleotides are TGTGCCAGCAGTTACTCGACCGGACAGGTTTCCTACGAGCAGTACTTC.

V usage is TRBV4-1 and J usage is TRBJ2-2; D gene uncertain. The germline gives CDR1 MGHRA, CDR2 YSYEKL. The V gene lost 5 bases and the J gene lost 2 bases, with 12 bases spanning the gap. The CDR3 is 15 residues long. The CDR3 here is CASSFPGPNTGELFF. Written as DNA, the CDR3 is TGCGCCAGCAGCTTCCCCGGGCCAAACACCGGGGAGCTGTTTTTT.

The chain is built from TRBV27 and TRBJ2-2; possible D gene TRBD2, 6 bases. This CDR3 is 14 amino acids long. CDR1 is MNHEY, CDR2 SMNVEV, per germline (reference sequence). Trimming took 7 bases from V and 6 from J, leaving 15 bases between them. CDR3 in amino acids: CASTERGTAGELFF. CDR3 DNA sequence: TGTGCCAGCACCGAACGTGGGACTGCCGGGGAGCTGTTTTTT.

V gene TRBV2 combines with J gene TRBJ2-7, with D maybe TRBD1 (6 bases). The CDR3 sequence is 13 residues long. Germline lookup yields CDR1 SNHLY and CDR2 FYNNEI. Trimming removed 7 bases at V and 1 base at J, with 11 bases between. The CDR3 sequence: CASIATGSYEQYF. DNA of the CDR3: TGTGCCAGCATAGCGACAGGATCCTACGAGCAGTACTTC.

The chain carries TRBV28 and TRBJ2-3; 7 nucleotides line up with TRBD2. The CDR3 spans 16 residues. After removal of 0 bases from V and 0 bases from J, the junction contained 3 bases not matched to a gene. In germline, CDR1 is MDHEN, CDR2 SYDVKM. The CDR3 reads CASSLWGGSSTDTQYF. CDR3 nucleotide sequence: TGTGCCAGCAGTTTATGGGGGGGGTCTAGCACAGATACGCAGTATTTT.

As DNA, the CDR3 is TGTGCCAGCAGCTTAGCTAAAAGCGGGGGCTACACCTTC. This encodes CASSLAKSGGYTF. This rearrangement joins TRBV7-6 to TRBJ1-2; D not certain. V lost 0 bases and J lost 8, with 10 bases in between. The CDR3 contains 13 residues. The germline gives CDR1 SGHVS, CDR2 FNYEAQ.

The chain carries TRBV4-1 and TRBJ2-3, with 9 bases fitting TRBD2. CDR3 length: 16 residues. The V gene end was trimmed by 7 bases and the J gene end by 0 bases; junction bases not matched to a gene: 8. Germline V gene sequence: CDR1 MGHRA, CDR2 YSYEKL. The CDR3 DNA reads as TGCGCCAGCACCTTGGGACTAGCAACTAGCACAGATACGCAGTATTTT. Its translation is CASTLGLATSTDTQYF.

This chain links TRBV4-1 with TRBJ2-7, with 8 positions matching TRBD1. This CDR3 is 16 amino acids long. CDR1 is MGHRA, CDR2 YSYEKL, per germline. V lost 2 bases to trimming and J lost 5 bases; unmatched junction nucleotides: 11. The CDR3, as DNA: TGCGCCAGCAGCCAACCCTCCCCGGACAGGGTGAACGAGCAGTACTTC. Residues: CASSQPSPDRVNEQYF.

In this sample, this clone turned up a few times. Other DNA sequences of this sample code for an identical CDR3. The genes are TRBV6-5 and TRBJ1-6, with D unclear. Germline CDR1 MNHEY, CDR2 SVGAGI. The CDR3 extends over 13 amino acids. Deletions cut 0 bases from V and 6 bases from J, with 3 bases between. CDR3 bases: TGTGCCAGCAGTTACTCGACTAATTCACCCCTCCACTTT. This gives the protein CASSYSTNSPLHF.

The chain recombines TRBV19 with TRBJ2-1; D remains ambiguous. Trimming took off 5 bases at V and 7 bases at J, with 12 bases between the two ends. This CDR3 is built from 13 residues. The V gene's germline CDR1 is LNHDA and CDR2 SQIVND (reference sequence). The CDR3 nucleotides read TGTGCCAGTAGTGTCCGTAACTGGAATGAGCAGTTCTTC. Translation gives CASSVRNWNEQFF.